Here is one T cell receptor beta chain with its context. Its antigen remains unidentified. This sample stems from a study of cytomegalovirus exposure and HLA in healthy donors. Germline V CDR1 and CDR2: SGDLS, YYNGEE. The CDR3 sequence is 15 residues long. V was clipped by 3 bases and J by 6 bases; unmatched bases: 7. The study's findings and limits: HLA restriction was apparent for most CMV-associated TCR beta chains in a later analysis. Most observed TCR sequences were rare, whereas some public TCRs were detected in many donors.

13 Jbeta primers and 60 Vbeta primers were used for the PCR. Libraries were prepared by immunoSEQ multiplex PCR; TCRdb keeps only in-frame clonotypes and omits some of them. The sample has around 120,000 clones; roughly 78% are singletons. The sequence was collected from a male donor in good health and CMV-seronegative. Sequenced material: PBMCs. The chain uses TRBV9 and TRBJ2-2; 8 nucleotides align to TRBD1. The CDR3 loop is CASSGGQGFSGELFF. The DNA of the CDR3 is TGTGCCAGCAGCGGCGGACAGGGCTTTTCCGGGGAGCTGTTTTTT.